The T cell receptor (beta chain) under discussion was sequenced for a study of blood T cell repertoires in COVID-19. Study as a whole: From the United States, Italy and Spain came samples of acute and convalescent COVID-19.

Original methodology: Reference gene primer amplification in the assay estimated nucleated cell counts. Data came from immunoSEQ multiplex PCR; TCRdb stores just in-frame clones and leaves some out. V and J calls and clone size come straight from that table; D and trimming were deduced from the DNA. The sample records 95,000 to 150,000 clones, 70% to 85% being singletons. Material: peripheral blood. The clonotype was recovered from a woman between 65 and 79 years old with acute or convalescent COVID-19.

The CDR3 DNA follows: TGTGCCAGTAGTATAGTTGGACGGACATCCTACGAGCAGTACTTC. Amino acid sequence: CASSIVGRTSYEQYF. The gene calls are TRBV19 and TRBJ2-7; TRBD1 is a possible D gene (5 bases). Germline V gene lookup returns CDR1 LNHDA and CDR2 SQIVND (reference sequence). The CDR3 length is 15 residues. The V end was cut by 1 base, the J end by 1 base, with 11 bases between.